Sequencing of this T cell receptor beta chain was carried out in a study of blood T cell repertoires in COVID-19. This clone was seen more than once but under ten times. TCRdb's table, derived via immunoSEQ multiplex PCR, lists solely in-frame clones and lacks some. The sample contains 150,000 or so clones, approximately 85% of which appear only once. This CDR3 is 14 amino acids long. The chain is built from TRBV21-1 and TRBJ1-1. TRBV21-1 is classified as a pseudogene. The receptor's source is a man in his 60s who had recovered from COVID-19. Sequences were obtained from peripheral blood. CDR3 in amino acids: CASSTREENTEAFF. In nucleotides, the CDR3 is TGTGCCAGCAGCACCCGGGAGGAGAACACTGAAGCTTTCTTT.